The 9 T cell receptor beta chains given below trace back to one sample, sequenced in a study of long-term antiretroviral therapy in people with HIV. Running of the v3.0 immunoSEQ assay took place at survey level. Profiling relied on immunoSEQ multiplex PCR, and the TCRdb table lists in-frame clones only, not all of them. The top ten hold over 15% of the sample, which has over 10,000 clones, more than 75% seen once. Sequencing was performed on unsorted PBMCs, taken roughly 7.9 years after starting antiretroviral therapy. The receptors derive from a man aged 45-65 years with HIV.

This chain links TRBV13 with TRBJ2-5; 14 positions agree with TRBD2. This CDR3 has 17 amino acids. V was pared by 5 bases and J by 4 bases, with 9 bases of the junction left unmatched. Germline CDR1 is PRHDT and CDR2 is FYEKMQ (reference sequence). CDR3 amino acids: CASSQGLAGASGETQYF. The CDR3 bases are TGTGCCAGCAGCCAGGGACTAGCGGGGGCCTCCGGAGAGACCCAGTACTTC.

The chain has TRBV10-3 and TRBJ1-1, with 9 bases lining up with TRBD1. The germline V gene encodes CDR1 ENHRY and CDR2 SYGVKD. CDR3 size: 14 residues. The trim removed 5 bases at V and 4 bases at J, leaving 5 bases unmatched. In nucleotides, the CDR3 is TGTGCCATCAGTCTACAGGGGGCTAGCACTGAAGCTTTCTTT. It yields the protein CAISLQGASTEAFF.

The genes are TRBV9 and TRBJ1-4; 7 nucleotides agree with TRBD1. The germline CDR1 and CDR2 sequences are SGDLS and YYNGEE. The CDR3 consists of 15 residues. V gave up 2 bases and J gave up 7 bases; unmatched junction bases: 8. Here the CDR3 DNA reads TGTGCCAGCAGCGTGAGGGAAGGGGGCCGTGAAAAACTGTTTTTT. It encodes CASSVREGGREKLFF.

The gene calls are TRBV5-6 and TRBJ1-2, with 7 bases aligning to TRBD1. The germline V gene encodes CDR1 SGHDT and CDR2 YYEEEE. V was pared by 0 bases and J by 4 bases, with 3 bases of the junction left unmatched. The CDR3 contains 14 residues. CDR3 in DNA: TGTGCCAGCAGCTTGGGGACAGGTGTCTATGGCTACACCTTC. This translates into CASSLGTGVYGYTF.

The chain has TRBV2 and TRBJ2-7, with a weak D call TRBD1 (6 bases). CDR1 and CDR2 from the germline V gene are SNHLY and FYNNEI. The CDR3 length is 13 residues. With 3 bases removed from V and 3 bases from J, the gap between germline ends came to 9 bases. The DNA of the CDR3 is TGTGCCAGCAGTGATCTACAGGGCTACGAGCAGTACTTC. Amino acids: CASSDLQGYEQYF.

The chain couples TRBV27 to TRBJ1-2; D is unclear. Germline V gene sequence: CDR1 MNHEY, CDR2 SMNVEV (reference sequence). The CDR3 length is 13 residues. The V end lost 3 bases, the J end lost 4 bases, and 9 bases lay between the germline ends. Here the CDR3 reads CASSLTSTYGYTF. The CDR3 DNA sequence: TGTGCCAGCAGTTTGACCTCAACCTATGGCTACACCTTC.

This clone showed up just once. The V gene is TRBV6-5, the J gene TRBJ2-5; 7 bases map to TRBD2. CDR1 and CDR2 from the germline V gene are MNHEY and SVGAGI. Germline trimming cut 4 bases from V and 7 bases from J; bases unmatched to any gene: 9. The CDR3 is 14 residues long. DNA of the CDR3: TGTGCCAGCAGTTCCGAAACTAGCGTGGGGACCCAGTACTTC. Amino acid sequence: CASSSETSVGTQYF.

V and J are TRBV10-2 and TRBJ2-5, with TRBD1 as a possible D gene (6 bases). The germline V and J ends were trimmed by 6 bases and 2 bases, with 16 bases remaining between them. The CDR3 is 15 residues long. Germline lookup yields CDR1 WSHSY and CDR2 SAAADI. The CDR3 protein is CASREPTGIQETQYF. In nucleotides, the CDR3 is TGCGCCAGCAGGGAGCCCACAGGGATACAAGAGACCCAGTACTTC.

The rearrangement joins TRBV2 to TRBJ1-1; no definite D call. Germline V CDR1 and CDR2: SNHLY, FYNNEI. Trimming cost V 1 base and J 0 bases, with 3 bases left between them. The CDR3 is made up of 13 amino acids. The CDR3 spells CASSEVVNTEAFF. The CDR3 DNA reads TGTGCCAGCAGTGAAGTAGTGAACACTGAAGCTTTCTTT.